A single T cell receptor (beta chain) is shown here with its context. Its antigen is unidentified. The data belong to a study of PD-1 blockade in classical Hodgkin lymphoma. Study-level points and caveats: While CD8+ TCR diversity did not rise significantly by C4D1, CD4+ TCR diversity did. At baseline, newly diagnosed patients reportedly showed less TCR diversity than healthy donors.

Each of the patients experienced relapse following autologous stem cell transplantation, and their brentuximab vedotin exposure differed. Each best response was a complete response, a partial response or progressive disease. Profiling relied on immunoSEQ multiplex PCR, and the TCRdb table lists in-frame clones only, not all of them. Of 25,000 to 35,000 clones in the sample, around 70% are singletons; the top ten hold under 3.5%. CDR3 length equals 14 residues. Between the trimmed V and J ends, which lost 6 bases and 7 bases, there was a span of 15 bases. From germline, CDR1 is LNHDA and CDR2 SQIVND (reference sequence).

The input for sequencing was peripheral blood mononuclear cells (PBMCs), taken before the second cycle of nivolumab. This chain links TRBV19 with TRBJ2-2; possibly TRBD2 for D (6 bases). This sequence was found in a human donor with classical Hodgkin lymphoma. The CDR3 region is CASRDGGVDGELFF. The DNA for the CDR3 is TGTGCCAGTAGGGACGGCGGGGTCGACGGGGAGCTGTTTTTT.